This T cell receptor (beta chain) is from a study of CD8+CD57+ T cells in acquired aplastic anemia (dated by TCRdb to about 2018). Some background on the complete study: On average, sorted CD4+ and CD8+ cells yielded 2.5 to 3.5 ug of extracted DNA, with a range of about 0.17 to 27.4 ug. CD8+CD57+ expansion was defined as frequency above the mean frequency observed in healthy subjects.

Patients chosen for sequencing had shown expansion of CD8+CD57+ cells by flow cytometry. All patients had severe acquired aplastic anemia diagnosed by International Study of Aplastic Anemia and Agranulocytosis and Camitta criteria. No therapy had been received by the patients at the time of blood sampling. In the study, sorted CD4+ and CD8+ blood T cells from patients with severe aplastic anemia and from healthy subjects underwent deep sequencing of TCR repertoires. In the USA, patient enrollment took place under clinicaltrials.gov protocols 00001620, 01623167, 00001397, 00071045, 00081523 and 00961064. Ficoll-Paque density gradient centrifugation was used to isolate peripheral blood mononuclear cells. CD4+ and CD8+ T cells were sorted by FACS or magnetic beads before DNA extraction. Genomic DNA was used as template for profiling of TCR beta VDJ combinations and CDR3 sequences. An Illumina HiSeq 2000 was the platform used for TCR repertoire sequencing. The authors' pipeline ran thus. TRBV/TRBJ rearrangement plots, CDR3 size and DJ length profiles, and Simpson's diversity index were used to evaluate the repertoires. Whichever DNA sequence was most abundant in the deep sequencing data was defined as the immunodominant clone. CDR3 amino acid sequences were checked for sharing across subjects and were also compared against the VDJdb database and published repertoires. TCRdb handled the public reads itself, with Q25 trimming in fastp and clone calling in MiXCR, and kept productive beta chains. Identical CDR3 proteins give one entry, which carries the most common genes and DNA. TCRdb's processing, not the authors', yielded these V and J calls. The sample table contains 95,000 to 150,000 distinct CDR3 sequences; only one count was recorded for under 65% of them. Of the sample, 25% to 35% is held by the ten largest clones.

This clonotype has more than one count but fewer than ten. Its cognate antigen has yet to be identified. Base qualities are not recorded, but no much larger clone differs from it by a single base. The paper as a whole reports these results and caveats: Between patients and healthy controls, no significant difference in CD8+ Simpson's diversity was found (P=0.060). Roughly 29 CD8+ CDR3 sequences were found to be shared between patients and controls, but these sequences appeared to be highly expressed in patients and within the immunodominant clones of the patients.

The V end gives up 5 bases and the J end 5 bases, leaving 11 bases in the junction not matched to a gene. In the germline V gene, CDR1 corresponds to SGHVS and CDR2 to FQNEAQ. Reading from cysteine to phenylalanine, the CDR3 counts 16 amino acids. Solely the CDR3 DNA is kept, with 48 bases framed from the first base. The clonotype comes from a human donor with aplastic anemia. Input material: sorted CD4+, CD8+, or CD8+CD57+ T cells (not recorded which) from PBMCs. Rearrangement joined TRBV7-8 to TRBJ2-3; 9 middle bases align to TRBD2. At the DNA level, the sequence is TGTGCCAGCAGCCCAGAGGAGTCTAGCGGGAAAGATACGCAGTATTTT. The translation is CASSPEESSGKDTQYF.